Described below is a single T cell receptor (beta chain) sequence and its context. Its antigen target is currently unknown. Base quality data are lacking; no much larger clone is found one base away. The data derive from a study of blood T cell repertoires in COVID-19 (dated by TCRdb to about 2020). About the full investigation: The collaborator samples originated in the United States, Italy and Spain and spanned the acute and convalescent phases of COVID-19. The material from the prospective study consisted of cDNA or gDNA derived from T cells, B-cell-depleted T cells, or PBMCs. Subjects who had been exposed to COVID-19, were actively infected with it, or had recovered from it provided the deeply sampled blood TCRbeta repertoires that made up the dataset. The repertoires were made available in a free public database intended to serve as a resource for research on the immune response to SARS-CoV-2. The samples were drawn from two sources: the first 160 participants of the ongoing ImmuneRACE study, and 950 to 1,500 subjects contributed by 6 global collaborators. Sample metadata almost always included a de-identified subject ID, COVID-19 status, age in years and sex. Where HLA class I and class II types were available, the types were taken from metadata supplied by the sample provider, not from assay-based typing. The full study reports these points: The amount of clinical and demographic metadata varied by source and participant and was provided uncurated.

The cysteine opens and the phenylalanine closes a CDR3 of 13 amino acids. Here the CDR3 DNA is all that survives: 39 bases in frame from base 1. CDR1 and CDR2 are drawn from the germline V gene (reference sequence): MNHEY, SMNVEV. Cut back by 5 bases and 1 base, the V and J ends lie 8 bases apart. Each collaborating institution followed its own protocols to collect whole blood in K2EDTA tubes. Collaborator samples were shipped for TCRbeta analysis as frozen whole blood, isolated PBMCs, or DNA extracted from either sample type. The immunoSEQ Assay, a bias-controlled multiplex PCR, was used to amplify TCRbeta CDR3 regions from genomic DNA. The original methods were these. The number of nucleated cells in each sample was estimated from the amplification of reference gene primers within the assay. Sequence reads were collapsed and filtered to measure the absolute abundance of every unique TCRbeta CDR3 rearrangement. For each sample, productive Simpson clonality was calculated by taking the square root of Simpson's diversity index across productive rearrangements. Not all clones reach the TCRdb copy of this immuneACCESS table, which keeps in-frame sequences only. Checked studies attribute under half of the gap to unresolved V genes and leave the rest unexplained. From that table come the V and J calls and clone size; the DNA was used to work out D and trimming. This sample comprises about 150,000 clones, under 90% of them detected only once. The ten top clones hold just over 0.55% of the sample.

The sequence was collected from a man in his 60s with acute or convalescent COVID-19. The chain was built from TRBV27 and TRBJ1-1; TRBD1 is perhaps the D gene, given 5 matching bases. The source material was peripheral blood. The CDR3 sequence is CASSARANTEAFF. The DNA sequence is TGTGCCAGCAGTGCCAGGGCGAACACTGAAGCTTTCTTT.